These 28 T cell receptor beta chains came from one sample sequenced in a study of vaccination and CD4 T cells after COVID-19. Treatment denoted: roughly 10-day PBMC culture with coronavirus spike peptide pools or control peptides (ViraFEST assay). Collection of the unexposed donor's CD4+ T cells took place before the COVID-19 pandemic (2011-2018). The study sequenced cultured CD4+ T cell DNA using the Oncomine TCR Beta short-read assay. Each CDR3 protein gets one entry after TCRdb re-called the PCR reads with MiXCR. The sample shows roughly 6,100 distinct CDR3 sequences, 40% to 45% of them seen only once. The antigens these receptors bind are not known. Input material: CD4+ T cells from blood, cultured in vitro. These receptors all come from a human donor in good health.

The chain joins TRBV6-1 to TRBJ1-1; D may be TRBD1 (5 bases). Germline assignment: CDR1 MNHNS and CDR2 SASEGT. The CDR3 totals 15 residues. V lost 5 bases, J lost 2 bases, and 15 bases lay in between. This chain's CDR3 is CASSPRGDFNTEAFF. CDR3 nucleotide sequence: TGTGCCAGCAGTCCACGGGGGGACTTCAACACTGAAGCTTTCTTT.

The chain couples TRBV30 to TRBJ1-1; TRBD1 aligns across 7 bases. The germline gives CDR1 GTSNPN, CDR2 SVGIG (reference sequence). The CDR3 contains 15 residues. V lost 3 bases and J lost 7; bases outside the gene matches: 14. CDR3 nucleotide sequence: TGTGCCTGGAGGGTAACTTGGGACAGCGCCAATGAAGCTTTCTTT. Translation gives CAWRVTWDSANEAFF.

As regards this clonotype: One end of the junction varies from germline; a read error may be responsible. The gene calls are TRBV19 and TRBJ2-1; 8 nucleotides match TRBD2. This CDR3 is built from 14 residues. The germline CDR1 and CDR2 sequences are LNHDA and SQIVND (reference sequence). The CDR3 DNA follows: TGTGCCAGTACCGTAGCGGGGTTTTACAATGGGCAGTTCTTC. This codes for CASTVAGFYNGQFF.

The CDR3: CASSQDFGNTGELFF. The CDR3 DNA sequence: TGTGCCAGCAGCCAAGATTTCGGGAACACCGGGGAGCTGTTTTTT. The rearrangement links TRBV4-2 to TRBJ2-2; D not certain. This CDR3 is built from 15 residues. The V gene lost 0 bases and the J gene lost 1 base, with 6 bases spanning the gap. The germline V gene has CDR1 LGHNA and CDR2 YNFKEQ.

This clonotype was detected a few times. The CDR3 DNA reads TGCGCCAGCAGGGGAACCGGGACTAATTCACCCCTCCACTTT. Protein: CASRGTGTNSPLHF. The chain is built from TRBV10-1 and TRBJ1-6; TRBD1 is a possible D gene (5 bases). CDR1 and CDR2 from the germline V gene are WNHNN and SYGVQD (reference sequence). V gave up 6 bases and J gave up 6 bases, with 12 bases separating them. The CDR3 is 14 residues long.

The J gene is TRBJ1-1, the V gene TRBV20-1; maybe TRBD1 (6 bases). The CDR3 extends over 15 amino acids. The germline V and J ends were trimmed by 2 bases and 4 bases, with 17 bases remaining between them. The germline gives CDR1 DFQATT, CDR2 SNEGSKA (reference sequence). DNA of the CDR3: TGCAGTGCTAGAATACGAAGGGGGAGAGGCACTGAAGCTTTCTTT. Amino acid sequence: CSARIRRGRGTEAFF.

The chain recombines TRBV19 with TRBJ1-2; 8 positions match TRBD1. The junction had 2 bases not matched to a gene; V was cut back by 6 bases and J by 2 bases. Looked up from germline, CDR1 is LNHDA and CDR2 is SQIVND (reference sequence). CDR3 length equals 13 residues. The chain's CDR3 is CASSRTGNYGYTF. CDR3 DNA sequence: TGTGCCAGTAGCCGGACAGGGAACTATGGCTACACCTTC. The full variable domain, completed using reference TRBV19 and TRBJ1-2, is DGGITQSPKYLFRKEGQNVTLSCEQNLNHDAMYWYRQDPGQGLRLIYYSQIVNDFQKGDIAEGYSVSREKKESFPLTVTSAQKNPTAFYLCASSRTGNYGYTFGSGTRLTVV.

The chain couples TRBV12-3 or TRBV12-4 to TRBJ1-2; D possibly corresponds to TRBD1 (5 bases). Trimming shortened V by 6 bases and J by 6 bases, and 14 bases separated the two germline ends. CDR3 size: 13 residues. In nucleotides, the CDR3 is TGTGCCAGCAGCCGACAGCAGTTTGATGGCTACACCTTC. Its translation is CASSRQQFDGYTF.

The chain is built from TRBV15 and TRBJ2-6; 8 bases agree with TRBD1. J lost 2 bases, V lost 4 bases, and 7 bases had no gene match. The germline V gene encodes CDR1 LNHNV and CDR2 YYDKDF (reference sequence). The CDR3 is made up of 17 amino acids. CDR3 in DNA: TGTGCCACCAGCACCGGACAGGGAACGACTGGGGCCAACGTCCTGACTTTC. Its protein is CATSTGQGTTGANVLTF.

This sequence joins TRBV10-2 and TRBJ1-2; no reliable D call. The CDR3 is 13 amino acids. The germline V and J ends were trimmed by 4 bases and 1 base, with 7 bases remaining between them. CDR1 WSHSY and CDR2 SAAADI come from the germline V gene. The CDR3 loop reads CASSARDNYGYTF. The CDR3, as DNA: TGCGCCAGCAGTGCAAGGGATAACTATGGCTACACCTTC.

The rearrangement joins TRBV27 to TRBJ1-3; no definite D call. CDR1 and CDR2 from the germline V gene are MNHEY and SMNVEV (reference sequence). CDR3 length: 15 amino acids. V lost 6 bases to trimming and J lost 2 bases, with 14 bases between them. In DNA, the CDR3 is TGTGCCAGCAGCCTTCGGATCGGGGCTGGAAACACCATATATTTT. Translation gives CASSLRIGAGNTIYF.

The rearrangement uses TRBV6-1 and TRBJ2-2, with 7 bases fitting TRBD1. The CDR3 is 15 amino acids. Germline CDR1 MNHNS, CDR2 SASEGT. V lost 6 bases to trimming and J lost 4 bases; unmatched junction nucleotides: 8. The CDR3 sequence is CASSQDRTSTGELFF. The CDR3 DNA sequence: TGTGCCAGCAGCCAGGACAGGACCTCCACCGGGGAGCTGTTTTTT.

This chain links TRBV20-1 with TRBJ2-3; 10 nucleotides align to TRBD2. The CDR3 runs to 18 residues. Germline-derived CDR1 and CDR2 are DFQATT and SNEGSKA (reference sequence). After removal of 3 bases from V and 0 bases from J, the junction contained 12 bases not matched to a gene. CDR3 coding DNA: TGCAGTGCTAGGGCTAGCGGGGGACCCTCCTATAGCACAGATACGCAGTATTTT. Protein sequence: CSARASGGPSYSTDTQYF.

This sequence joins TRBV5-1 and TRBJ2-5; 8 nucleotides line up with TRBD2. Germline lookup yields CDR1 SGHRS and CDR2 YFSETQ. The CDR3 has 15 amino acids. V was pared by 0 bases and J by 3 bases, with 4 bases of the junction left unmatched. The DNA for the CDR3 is TGCGCCAGCAGCTTGGATGCGGGGGGTGAAGAGACCCAGTACTTC. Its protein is CASSLDAGGEETQYF.

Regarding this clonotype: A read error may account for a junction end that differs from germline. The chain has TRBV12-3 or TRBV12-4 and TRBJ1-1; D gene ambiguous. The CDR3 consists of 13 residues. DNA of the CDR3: TGTGCCAGCAGTCCCCCTACGAACCCTGAAGCTTTCTTT. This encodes CASSPPTNPEAFF.

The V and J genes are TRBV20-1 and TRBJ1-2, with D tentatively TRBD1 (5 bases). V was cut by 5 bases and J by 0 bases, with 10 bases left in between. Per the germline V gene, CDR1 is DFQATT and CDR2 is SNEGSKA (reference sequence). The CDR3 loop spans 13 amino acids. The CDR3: CSAWTQANYGYTF. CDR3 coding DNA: TGCAGTGCTTGGACACAGGCTAACTATGGCTACACCTTC.

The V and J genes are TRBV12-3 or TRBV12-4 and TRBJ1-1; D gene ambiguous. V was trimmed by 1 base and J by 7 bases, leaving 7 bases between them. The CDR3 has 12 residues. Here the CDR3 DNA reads TGTGCCAGCAGTTTAGGCGGGATTGAAGCTTTCTTT. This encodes CASSLGGIEAFF.

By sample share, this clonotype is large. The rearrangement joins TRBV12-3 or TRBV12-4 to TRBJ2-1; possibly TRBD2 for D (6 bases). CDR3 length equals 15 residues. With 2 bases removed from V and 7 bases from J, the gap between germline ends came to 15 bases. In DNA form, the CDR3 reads TGTGCCAGCAGTTTAAGGAGCGGGCTCATGAATGAGCAGTTCTTC. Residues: CASSLRSGLMNEQFF.

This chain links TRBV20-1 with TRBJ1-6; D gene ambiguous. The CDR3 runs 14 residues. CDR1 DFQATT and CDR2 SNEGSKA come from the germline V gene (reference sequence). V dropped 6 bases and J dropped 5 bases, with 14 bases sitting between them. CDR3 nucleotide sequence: TGCAGTGCACCGAACCCCCGGGATAATTCACCCCTCCACTTT. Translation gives CSAPNPRDNSPLHF.

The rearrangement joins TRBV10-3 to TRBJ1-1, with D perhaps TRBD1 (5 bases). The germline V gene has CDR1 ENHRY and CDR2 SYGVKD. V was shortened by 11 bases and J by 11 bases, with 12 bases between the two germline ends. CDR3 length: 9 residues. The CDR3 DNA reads TGTGCCCCCCGGGGCGGGGCTTTCTTT. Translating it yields CAPRGGAFF.

For the CDR3, the DNA is TGTGCCAGTAGTCCGCGAGACCAGCCCCAGCATTTT. Amino acid sequence: CASSPRDQPQHF. V gene TRBV19 combines with J gene TRBJ1-5; D is uncertain. Per the germline V gene, CDR1 is LNHDA and CDR2 is SQIVND (reference sequence). The CDR3 contains 12 residues. Deletions cut 5 bases from V and 7 bases from J, with 9 bases between.

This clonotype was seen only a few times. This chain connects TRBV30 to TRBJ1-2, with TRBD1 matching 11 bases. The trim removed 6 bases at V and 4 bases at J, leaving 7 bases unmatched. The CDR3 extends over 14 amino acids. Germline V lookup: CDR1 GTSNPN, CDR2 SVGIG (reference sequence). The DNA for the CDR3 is TGTGCCTGCCCGGGACAGGGGGGACTCTATGGCTACACCTTC. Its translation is CACPGQGGLYGYTF.

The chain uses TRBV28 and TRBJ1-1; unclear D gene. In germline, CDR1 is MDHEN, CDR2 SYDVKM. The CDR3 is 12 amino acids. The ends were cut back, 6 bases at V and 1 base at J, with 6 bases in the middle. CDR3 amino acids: CASRTGNTEAFF. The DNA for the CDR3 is TGTGCCAGCAGGACGGGGAACACTGAAGCTTTCTTT.

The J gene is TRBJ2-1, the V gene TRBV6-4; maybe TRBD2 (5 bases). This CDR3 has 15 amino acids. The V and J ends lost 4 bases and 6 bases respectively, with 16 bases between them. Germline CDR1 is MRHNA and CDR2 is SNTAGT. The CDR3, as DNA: TGTGCCAGCAGTGCGAGCACGGGGATCGTCAATGAGCAGTTCTTC. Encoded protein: CASSASTGIVNEQFF.

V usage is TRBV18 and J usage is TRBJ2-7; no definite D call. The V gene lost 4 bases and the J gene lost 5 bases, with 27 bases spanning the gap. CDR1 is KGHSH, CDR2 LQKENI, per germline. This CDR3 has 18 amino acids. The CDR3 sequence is CASSQSEGSWGSGDEQYF. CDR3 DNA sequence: TGTGCCAGCTCACAGAGTGAAGGTAGCTGGGGATCAGGCGACGAGCAGTACTTC.

The CDR3 DNA follows: TGTGCCAGCCGAAGGGGGGGCCGGGAGACCCAGTACTTC. Protein: CASRRGGRETQYF. This chain uses TRBV27 with TRBJ2-5, with a tentative D call TRBD2 (7 bases). The V gene lost 8 bases and the J gene lost 5 bases, with 15 bases spanning the gap. This CDR3 comprises 13 residues. The V gene's germline CDR1 is MNHEY and CDR2 SMNVEV (reference sequence).

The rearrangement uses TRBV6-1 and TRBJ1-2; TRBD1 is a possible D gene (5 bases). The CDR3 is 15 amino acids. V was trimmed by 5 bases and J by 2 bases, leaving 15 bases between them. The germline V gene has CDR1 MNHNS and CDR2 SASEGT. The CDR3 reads CASSQTQGINYGYTF. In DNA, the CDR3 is TGTGCCAGCAGTCAAACCCAGGGAATAAACTATGGCTACACCTTC.

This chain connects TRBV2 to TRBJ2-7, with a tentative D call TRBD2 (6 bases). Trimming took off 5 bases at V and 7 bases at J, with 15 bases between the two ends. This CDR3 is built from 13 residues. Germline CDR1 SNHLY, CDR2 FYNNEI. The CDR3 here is CASSPTAGGEQYF. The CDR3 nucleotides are TGTGCCAGCAGTCCGACAGCCGGGGGTGAGCAGTACTTC. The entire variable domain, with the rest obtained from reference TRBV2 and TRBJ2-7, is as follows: EPEVTQTPSHQVTQMGQEVILRCVPISNHLYFYWYRQILGQKVEFLVSFYNNEISEKSEIFDDQFSVERPDGSNFTLKIRSTKLEDSAMYFCASSPTAGGEQYFGPGTRLTVT.